This T cell receptor beta chain was sequenced during a study of cytomegalovirus exposure and HLA in healthy donors. Study summary: Findings of an earlier analysis included some 110 million unique TCR beta sequences from 190 million or so T cells.

PCR primers comprised 60 Vbeta and 13 Jbeta primers. Sequencing was performed with immunoSEQ multiplex PCR; in TCRdb, only in-frame clones are kept and a portion is missing. The sample consists of approximately 120,000 clones, more than 60% of them appearing once. The CDR3 loop spans 15 amino acids. V lost 5 bases, J lost 6 bases, and 14 bases lay in between. Germline V lookup: CDR1 MNHEY, CDR2 SMNVEV (reference sequence). With respect to this clone: Its target is not known.

Findings and limits, study-wide: Earlier results showed most TCR beta V segments being productive about 87% or about 30% of the time.

The chain couples TRBV27 to TRBJ1-6, with D possibly TRBD1 on 5 matching bases. The specimen sequenced was PBMCs. The sequence was collected from a female donor in good health and CMV-seronegative. CDR3 coding DNA: TGTGCCAGCAGTCGCCCCCGCGACAGTAATTCACCCCTCCACTTT. As protein: CASSRPRDSNSPLHF.